The present T cell receptor (beta chain) was sequenced within a study of OX40 agonist ivuxolimab in advanced cancers. At the level of the study: Dose-escalation subjects each had hepatocellular carcinoma, melanoma, renal cell or head and neck cancer. Among those enrolled, mean age was about 63 years (range about 23 to 90) and 70% to 85% were male. A history of anti-PD-1, anti-PD-L1 or anti-CTLA-4 therapy was acceptable, and more than 30% had some. Whole-study findings and limits: CD8+ T cells (on average) carried more expanded clones than CD4+ T cells.

Some clones are missing from TCRdb's copy, which holds only in-frame ones; the method was immunoSEQ multiplex PCR. The sample contains some 83,000 clones, 70% to 85% of which appear only once. This clone was seen once. Antigen unknown. The V gene lost 6 bases and the J gene lost 7 bases, with 15 bases spanning the gap. The CDR3 spans 14 residues. Germline-derived CDR1 and CDR2 are MNHEY and SVGAGI. V usage is TRBV6-5 and J usage is TRBJ1-4; D not resolved. The clonotype originates from an adult with an advanced solid tumor such as melanoma, head and neck, liver or kidney cancer. Source: CD4+ or CD8+ T cells sorted from blood, taken in a trial of the OX40 agonist ivuxolimab. The CDR3 reads CASSRGSWGEKLFF. The CDR3 DNA follows: TGTGCCAGCAGCCGAGGATCTTGGGGTGAAAAACTGTTTTTT.